The source of this TCR beta chain is a study of T cells in Graves' hyperthyroidism and ophthalmopathy (dated by TCRdb to between 2018 and 2021). Looking at the study overall: Peripheral blood samples were taken at initial diagnosis, before any treatment was given. To identify distinguishing TCR V-J signatures, a discovery cohort of about a hundred patients was used, comprising 40 to 45 with Graves' ophthalmopathy and approximately 57 with stable Graves' hyperthyroidism. Prospective prediction of ophthalmopathy was tested in an independent validation cohort consisting of some 18 hyperthyroidism patients and around 17 patients who later progressed to ophthalmopathy. The 100 discovery patients were divided at random into training and test sets in a 7:3 ratio. The study also compared thyroid tissue and blood T-cell repertoires from several Graves' hyperthyroidism patients. Once sampling was done, hyperthyroidism patients were given methimazole at a starting dose of 30 mg daily, whereas ophthalmopathy patients were given high-dose intravenous methylprednisolone. The paper describes TCR Vbeta CDR3 sequencing of around 130 peripheral blood samples, made up of 43 ophthalmopathy patients, more than 70 hyperthyroidism patients and 17 progressor patients.

For this clonotype: Its antigen has not been determined. No base qualities exist here, and no much larger clone lies one base off it.

Graves' hyperthyroidism was defined as stable when no progression to ophthalmopathy occurred over 18 months of follow-up. Hyperthyroidism patients were newly diagnosed, had a disease duration of under 2 months, and were aged 18 to 65 years. Patients with uncontrolled infections, other autoimmune diseases, pregnancy or lactation were excluded. Diagnoses were based on clinical symptoms, serum thyroxine and TRAb, thyroid ultrasound and orbital computed tomography. PBMCs were isolated from about 9.2 ml of fresh peripheral blood by Ficoll-Paque density gradient centrifugation. Total RNA was extracted using Trizol reagent, and RNA quality was assessed on an Agilent 2100 Bioanalyzer. The TCR beta CDR3 regions were amplified from the RNA transcripts. For the first round of RT-PCR on the TCR CDR3, the HTBI primer set was used together with the Qiagen OneStep RT-PCR kit. A second multiplex PCR round built the libraries, followed by size selection and purification. The libraries were sequenced on an Illumina HiSeq2000 using paired-end 100 bp reads. Concerning the study's data processing: Raw data were processed with SOAPnuke, discarding reads with adapters, uncalled bases, mean Phred below 15, or no exact constant-primer or identifier match. COPE v1.2.5 was used to merge high-quality paired reads, and clonotypes were defined as unique nucleotide sequences. MiTCR v1.1 was used to align the clonotypes against IMGT TRBV, TRBD and TRBJ reference segments. Analysis was restricted to V-J combinations with a frequency above 0.0001, which covered roughly 99% of repertoires. The TCS score was defined as the ratio of F50 (clonal expansion) to E x V (chaos), calculated using BLOSUM62-based TCRdist between CDR3 peptides within each V-J. Welch's t-statistics and random forest reduced around 520 V-J features to fewer than 15, which were used in a naive Bayes classifier (R e1071). Through fastp at Q25 and MiXCR, TCRdb rebuilt clones from the public reads, retaining in-frame beta chains. Rows are unified per CDR3 protein, each entry keeping the most common DNA and genes. The V and J calls were determined by TCRdb, not by the authors. This sample is represented by approximately 640,000 distinct CDR3 sequences; roughly 17% of them were singletons. 15% to 18% of the sample lies in the top ten.

V and J lose 6 bases and 2 bases, and a span of 10 bases separates them. CDR1 and CDR2 were assigned from the germline V gene (reference sequence) as SEHNR and FQNEAQ. The CDR3 numbers 14 residues from cysteine through phenylalanine. CDR3 DNA only is kept here, 42 bases in frame from base 1. Broader findings and caveats from the paper: Most expanded thyroid clonotypes (frequency above 0.001) were also detected in blood, suggesting blood repertoires may reflect thyroid immune responses. A model built on a 13 V-J signature distinguished ophthalmopathy from stable hyperthyroidism, reaching about 88% sensitivity and 81% to 83% specificity in cross-validation and 80%/75% in testing. Sample size was not statistically predetermined, and investigators were not blinded to group allocation. In validation, progression to ophthalmopathy was predicted by the model with around 70% sensitivity and 72.22% specificity, a median of around 6.5 months before onset.

This receptor was taken from a man between 45 and 60 years old with Graves' hyperthyroidism. Recombination linked TRBV7-9 to TRBJ1-4, with no D gene named confidently. Sequenced sample: blood. The CDR3 amino acid sequence is: CASSTAATNEKLFF. The nucleotide sequence reads as follows: TGTGCCAGCAGTACAGCCGCGACTAATGAAAAACTGTTTTTT. The entire variable domain, with the stretches around the CDR3 drawn from the reference TRBV7-9 and TRBJ1-4 proteins, is DTGVSQNPRHKITKRGQNVTFRCDPISEHNRLYWYRQTLGQGPEFLTYFQNEAQLEKSRLLSDRFSAERPKGSFSTLEIQRTEQGDSAMYLCASSTAATNEKLFFGSGTQLSVL.